This T cell receptor beta chain was recovered during a study of blood T cell repertoires in COVID-19. The overall study: Samples came from the United States, Italy and Spain, spanning acute and convalescent COVID-19. Sample material is recorded as cDNA or gDNA derived from T cells, B-cell-depleted T cells, or PBMCs.

There are 17 residues in the CDR3. CDR1 SGHRS and CDR2 YFSETQ come from the germline V gene. The trim removed 2 bases at V and 4 bases at J, leaving 12 bases unmatched. In the original workflow: Amplified reference gene primers provided the basis for estimating nucleated cell counts. Assay used: immunoSEQ multiplex PCR; TCRdb lists only in-frame clones, some missing. Clonal size and the V and J genes are those of that table, whereas D and trimming came from the DNA. There are 170,000 or so clones in the sample; approximately 81% occur only once, and 13% to 15% lies in the top ten. J is TRBJ2-3 and V is TRBV5-1; the match to TRBD2 covers 8 bases. The receptor was isolated from a man aged 18 to 30 with active or convalescent COVID-19. Sequenced material: peripheral blood. The chain's CDR3 is CASSFGIGGASADTQYF. As DNA, the CDR3 is TGCGCCAGCAGCTTTGGGATCGGGGGGGCCTCCGCAGATACGCAGTATTTT.